Following are 3 T cell receptor beta chains from one sample sequenced in a study of identical twins. TCRdb passed the 5' RACE reads through MiXCR, listing each CDR3 protein once. Of over 550,000 distinct CDR3 sequences in the sample, 7.1% are singletons; the top ten hold roughly 1.6%. Separately, the same data were catalogued under a study of yellow fever vaccine responses in identical twins.

Sequenced sample: PBMCs. All receptors derive from a woman between 18 and 29 years old in good health.

The chain joins TRBV27 to TRBJ2-3, with 9 bases that match TRBD1. Germline-derived CDR1 and CDR2 are MNHEY and SMNVEV (reference sequence). The CDR3 sequence is 15 residues long. Unmatched junction bases numbered 6, after V lost 4 bases and J lost 4 bases. CDR3 loop: CASSSGTGRPDTQYF. The CDR3 DNA is TGTGCCAGCAGTTCTGGGACAGGGCGGCCAGATACGCAGTATTTT.

This clonotype appeared many times. This chain links TRBV3-1 with TRBJ1-1; D not certain. Germline-derived CDR1 and CDR2 are LGHDT and YNNKEL (reference sequence). The CDR3 runs 13 residues. Trimming took 1 base from V and 6 from J, leaving 9 bases between them. The CDR3 DNA is TGTGCCAGCAGCCAAGTGGGGTCCCCTGAAGCTTTCTTT. Protein product: CASSQVGSPEAFF.

The rearrangement uses TRBV14 and TRBJ2-3, with TRBD1 matching over 8 bases. CDR1 and CDR2 (germline): SGHDN, FVKESK. The ends lost 6 bases at V and 9 bases at J; junction bases unmatched: 20. CDR3 length: 17 amino acids. CDR3 protein: CASSSTERTGPENTQYF. For the CDR3, the DNA is TGTGCCAGCAGTTCAACCGAACGGACAGGGCCCGAAAACACGCAGTATTTT.